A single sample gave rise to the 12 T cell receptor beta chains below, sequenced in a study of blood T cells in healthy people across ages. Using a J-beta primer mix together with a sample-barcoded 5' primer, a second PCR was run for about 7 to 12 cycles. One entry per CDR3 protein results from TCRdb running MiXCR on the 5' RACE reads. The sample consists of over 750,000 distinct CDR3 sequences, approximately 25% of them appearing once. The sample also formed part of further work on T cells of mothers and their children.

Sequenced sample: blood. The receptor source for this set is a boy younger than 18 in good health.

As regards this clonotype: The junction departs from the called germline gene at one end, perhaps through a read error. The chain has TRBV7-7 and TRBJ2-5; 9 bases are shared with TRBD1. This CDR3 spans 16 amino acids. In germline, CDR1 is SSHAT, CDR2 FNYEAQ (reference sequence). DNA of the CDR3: TGTGCTAGCAGCTTAAACAGGGGGCGGAATGGAGAGACCCAGTACTTC. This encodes CASSLNRGRNGETQYF.

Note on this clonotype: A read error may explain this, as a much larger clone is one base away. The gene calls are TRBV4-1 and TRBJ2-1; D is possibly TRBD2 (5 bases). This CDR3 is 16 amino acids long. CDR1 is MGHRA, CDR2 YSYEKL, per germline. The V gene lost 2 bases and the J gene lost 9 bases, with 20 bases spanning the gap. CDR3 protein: CASSQSPAVASGEQFF. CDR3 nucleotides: TGCGCCAGCAGCCAATCACCAGCGGTAGCATCGGGTGAGCAGTTCTTC.

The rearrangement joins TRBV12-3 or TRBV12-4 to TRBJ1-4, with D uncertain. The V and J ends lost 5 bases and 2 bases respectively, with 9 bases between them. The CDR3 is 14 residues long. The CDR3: CASSPDGTNEKLFF. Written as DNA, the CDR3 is TGTGCCAGCAGTCCGGATGGGACTAATGAAAAACTGTTTTTT.

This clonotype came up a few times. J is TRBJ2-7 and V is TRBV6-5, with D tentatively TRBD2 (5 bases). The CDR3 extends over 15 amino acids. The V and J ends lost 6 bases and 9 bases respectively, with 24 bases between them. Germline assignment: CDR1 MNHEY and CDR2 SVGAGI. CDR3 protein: CASSRKAGPMTTQYF. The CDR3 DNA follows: TGTGCCAGCAGCCGCAAGGCAGGTCCGATGACTACGCAGTACTTC.

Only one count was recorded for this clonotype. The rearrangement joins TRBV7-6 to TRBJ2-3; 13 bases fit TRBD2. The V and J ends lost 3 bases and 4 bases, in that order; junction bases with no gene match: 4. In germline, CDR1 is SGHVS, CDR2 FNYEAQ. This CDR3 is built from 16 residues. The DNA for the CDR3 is TGTGCCAGCAGCTTGTTGGGACTAGCGGGATCAGATACGCAGTATTTT. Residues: CASSLLGLAGSDTQYF. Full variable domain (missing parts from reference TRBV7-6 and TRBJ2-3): GAGVSQSPRYKVTKRGQDVALRCDPISGHVSLYWYRQALGQGPEFLTYFNYEAQQDKSGLPNDRFSAERPEGSISTLTIQRTEQRDSAMYRCASSLLGLAGSDTQYFGPGTRLTVL.

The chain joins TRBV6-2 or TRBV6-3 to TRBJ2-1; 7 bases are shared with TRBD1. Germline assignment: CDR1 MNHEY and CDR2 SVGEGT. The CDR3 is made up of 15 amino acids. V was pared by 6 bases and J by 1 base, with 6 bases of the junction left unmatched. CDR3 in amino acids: CASRGGTESYNEQFF. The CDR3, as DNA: TGTGCCAGCAGAGGGGGCACCGAATCCTACAATGAGCAGTTCTTC.

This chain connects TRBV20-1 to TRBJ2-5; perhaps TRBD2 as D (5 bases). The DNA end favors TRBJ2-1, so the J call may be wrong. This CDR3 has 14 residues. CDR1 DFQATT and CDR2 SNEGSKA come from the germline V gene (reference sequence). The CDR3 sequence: CSASGLAYYNEQFF. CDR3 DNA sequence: TGCAGTGCTAGTGGTCTAGCCTACTACAATGAGCAGTTCTTC.

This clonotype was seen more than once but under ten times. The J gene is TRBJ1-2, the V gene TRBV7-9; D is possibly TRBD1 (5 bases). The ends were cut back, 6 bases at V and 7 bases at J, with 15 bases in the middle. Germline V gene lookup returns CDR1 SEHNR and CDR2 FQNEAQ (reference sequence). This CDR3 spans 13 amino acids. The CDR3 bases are TGTGCCAGCAGTCACGGGACCGGCTGTGGCTACACCTTC. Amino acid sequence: CASSHGTGCGYTF.

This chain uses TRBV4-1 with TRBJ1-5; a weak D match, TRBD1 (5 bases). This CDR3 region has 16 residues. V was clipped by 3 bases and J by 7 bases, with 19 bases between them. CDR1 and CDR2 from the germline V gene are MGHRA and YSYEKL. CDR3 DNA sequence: TGCGCCAGCAGCCAGCCGGGACGGAGAACGTGGCAGCCCCAGCATTTT. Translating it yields CASSQPGRRTWQPQHF.

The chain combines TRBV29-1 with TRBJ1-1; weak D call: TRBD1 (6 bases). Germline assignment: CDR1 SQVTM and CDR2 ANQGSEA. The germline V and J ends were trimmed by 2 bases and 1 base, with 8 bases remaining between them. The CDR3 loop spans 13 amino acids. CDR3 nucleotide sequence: TGCAGCGTTGAAACAGGGCCGAACACTGAAGCTTTCTTT. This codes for CSVETGPNTEAFF. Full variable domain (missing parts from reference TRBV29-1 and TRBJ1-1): SAVISQKPSRDICQRGTSLTIQCQVDSQVTMMFWYRQQPGQSLTLIATANQGSEATYESGFVIDKFPISRPNLTFSTLTVSNMSPEDSSIYLCSVETGPNTEAFFGQGTRLTVV.

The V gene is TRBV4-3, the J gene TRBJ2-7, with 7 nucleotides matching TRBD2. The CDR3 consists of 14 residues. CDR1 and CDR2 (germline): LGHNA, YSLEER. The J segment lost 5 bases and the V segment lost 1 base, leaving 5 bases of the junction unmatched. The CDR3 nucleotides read TGCGCCAGCAGCCAAGTTTGGCTAGCGGACGAGCAGTACTTC. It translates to CASSQVWLADEQYF.

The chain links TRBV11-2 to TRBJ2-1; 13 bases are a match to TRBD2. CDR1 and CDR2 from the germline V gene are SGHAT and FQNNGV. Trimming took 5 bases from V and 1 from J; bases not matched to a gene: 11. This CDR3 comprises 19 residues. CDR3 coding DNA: TGTGCCAGCAGCCCCCGCGCCGGGACTAGCGGGACATCCTACAATGAGCAGTTCTTC. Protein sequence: CASSPRAGTSGTSYNEQFF.